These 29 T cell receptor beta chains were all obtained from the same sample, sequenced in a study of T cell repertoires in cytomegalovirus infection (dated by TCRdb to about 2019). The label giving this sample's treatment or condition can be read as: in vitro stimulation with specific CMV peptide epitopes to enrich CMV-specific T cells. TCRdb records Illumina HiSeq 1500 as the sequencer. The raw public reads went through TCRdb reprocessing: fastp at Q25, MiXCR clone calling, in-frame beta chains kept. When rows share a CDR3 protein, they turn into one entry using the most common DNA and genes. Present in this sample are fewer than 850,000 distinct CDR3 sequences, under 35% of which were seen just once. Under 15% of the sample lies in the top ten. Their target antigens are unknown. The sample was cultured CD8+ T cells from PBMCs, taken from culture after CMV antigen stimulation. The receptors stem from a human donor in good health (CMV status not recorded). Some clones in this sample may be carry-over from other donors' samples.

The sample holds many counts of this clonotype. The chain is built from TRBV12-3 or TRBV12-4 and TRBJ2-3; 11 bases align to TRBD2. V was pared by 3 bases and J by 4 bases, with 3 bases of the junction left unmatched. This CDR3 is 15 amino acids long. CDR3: CASSFSGGAPDTQYF. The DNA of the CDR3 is TGTGCCAGCAGTTTTAGCGGGGGGGCCCCAGATACGCAGTATTTT.

The CDR3 loop is CASNYYGSNNEQFF. DNA of the CDR3: TGTGCCAGCAATTATTACGGGTCAAACAATGAGCAGTTCTTC. The chain links TRBV27 to TRBJ2-1; D remains ambiguous. The CDR3 length is 14 residues. V was pared by 7 bases and J by 5 bases, with 15 bases between. Germline V CDR1 and CDR2: MNHEY, SMNVEV (reference sequence).

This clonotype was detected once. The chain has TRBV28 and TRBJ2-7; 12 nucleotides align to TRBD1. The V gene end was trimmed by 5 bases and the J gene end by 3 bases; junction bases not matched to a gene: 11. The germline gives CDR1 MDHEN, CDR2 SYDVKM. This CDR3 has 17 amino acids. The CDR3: CASSAGTGGVDRYEQYV. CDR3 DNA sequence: TGTGCCAGCAGTGCCGGGACAGGGGGCGTAGACCGCTACGAGCAGTACGTC.

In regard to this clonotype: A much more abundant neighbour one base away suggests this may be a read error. The CDR3 sequence: CVSSSGPILYEQYF. The CDR3 DNA reads as TGTGTCAGCAGCTCTGGACCGATTCTCTACGAGCAGTACTTC. This rearrangement joins TRBV7-6 to TRBJ2-7, with D hard to call. CDR3 length equals 14 residues. Germline values: CDR1 SGHVS, CDR2 FNYEAQ.

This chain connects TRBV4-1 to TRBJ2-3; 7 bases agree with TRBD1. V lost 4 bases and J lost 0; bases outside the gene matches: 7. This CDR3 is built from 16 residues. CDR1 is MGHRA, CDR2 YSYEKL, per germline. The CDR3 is CASSPSEGASTDTQYF. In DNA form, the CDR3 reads TGCGCCAGCAGCCCAAGTGAGGGGGCAAGCACAGATACGCAGTATTTT.

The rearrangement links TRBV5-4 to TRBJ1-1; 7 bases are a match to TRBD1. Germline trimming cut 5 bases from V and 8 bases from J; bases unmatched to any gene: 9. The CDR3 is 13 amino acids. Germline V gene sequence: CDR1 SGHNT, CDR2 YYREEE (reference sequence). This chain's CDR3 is CASRTGTEQEAFF. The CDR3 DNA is TGTGCCAGCAGGACAGGGACAGAACAAGAAGCTTTCTTT.

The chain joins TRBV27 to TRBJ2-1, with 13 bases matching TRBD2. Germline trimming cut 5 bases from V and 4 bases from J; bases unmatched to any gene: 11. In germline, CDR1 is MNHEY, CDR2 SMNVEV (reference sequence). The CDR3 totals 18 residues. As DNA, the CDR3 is TGTGCCAGCAGTCTTCTCCGACTAGCGGGGGGCCCATACAATGAGCAGTTCTTC. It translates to CASSLLRLAGGPYNEQFF.

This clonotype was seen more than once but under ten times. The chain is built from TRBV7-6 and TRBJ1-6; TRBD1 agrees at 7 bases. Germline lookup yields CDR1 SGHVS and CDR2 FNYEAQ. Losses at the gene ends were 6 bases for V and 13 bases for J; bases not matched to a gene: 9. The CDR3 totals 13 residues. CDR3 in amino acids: CASSSGGQGPLHF. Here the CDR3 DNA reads TGTGCCAGCAGTTCAGGGGGGCAGGGGCCCCTCCACTTT.

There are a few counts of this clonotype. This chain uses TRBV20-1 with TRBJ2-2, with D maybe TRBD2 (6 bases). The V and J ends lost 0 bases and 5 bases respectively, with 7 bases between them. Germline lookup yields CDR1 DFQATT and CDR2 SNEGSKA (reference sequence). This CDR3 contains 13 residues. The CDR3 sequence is CSARDGGTGELFF. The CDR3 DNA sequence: TGCAGTGCTAGAGACGGGGGAACCGGGGAGCTGTTTTTT.

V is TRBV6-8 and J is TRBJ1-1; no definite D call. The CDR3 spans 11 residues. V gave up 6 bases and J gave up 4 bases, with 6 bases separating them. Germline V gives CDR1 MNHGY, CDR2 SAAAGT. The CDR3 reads CASRNPTEAFF. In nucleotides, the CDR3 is TGTGCCAGCAGAAACCCCACTGAAGCTTTCTTT.

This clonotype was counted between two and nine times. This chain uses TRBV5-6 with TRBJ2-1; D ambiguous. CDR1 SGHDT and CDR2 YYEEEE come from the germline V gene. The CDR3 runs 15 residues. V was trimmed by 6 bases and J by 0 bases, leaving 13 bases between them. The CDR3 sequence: CASTTDGRSYNEQFF. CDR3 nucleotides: TGTGCCAGCACTACCGACGGACGCTCCTACAATGAGCAGTTCTTC.

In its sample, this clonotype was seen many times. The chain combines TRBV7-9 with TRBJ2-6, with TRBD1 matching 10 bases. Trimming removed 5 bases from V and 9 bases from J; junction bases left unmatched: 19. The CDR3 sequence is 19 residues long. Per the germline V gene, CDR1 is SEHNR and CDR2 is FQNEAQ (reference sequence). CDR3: CASSQMRTGGRLAVNVLTF. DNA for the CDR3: TGTGCCAGCAGCCAAATGCGGACAGGGGGAAGACTGGCTGTCAACGTCCTGACTTTC.

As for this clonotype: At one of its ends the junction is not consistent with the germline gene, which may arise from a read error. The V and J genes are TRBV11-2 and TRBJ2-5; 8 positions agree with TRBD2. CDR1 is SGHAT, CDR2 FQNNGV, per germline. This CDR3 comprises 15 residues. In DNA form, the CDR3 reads TGTGCCAGCAGCTTAGCGGGAGGGGACGGGGAGACCCAGAACTTC. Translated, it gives CASSLAGGDGETQNF.

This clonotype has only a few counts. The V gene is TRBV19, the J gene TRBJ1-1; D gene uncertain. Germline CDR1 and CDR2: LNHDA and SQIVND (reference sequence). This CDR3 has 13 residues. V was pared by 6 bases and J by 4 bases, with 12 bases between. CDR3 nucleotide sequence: TGTGCCAGTAGCCTCGATGTGGCCACTGAAGCTTTCTTT. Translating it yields CASSLDVATEAFF.

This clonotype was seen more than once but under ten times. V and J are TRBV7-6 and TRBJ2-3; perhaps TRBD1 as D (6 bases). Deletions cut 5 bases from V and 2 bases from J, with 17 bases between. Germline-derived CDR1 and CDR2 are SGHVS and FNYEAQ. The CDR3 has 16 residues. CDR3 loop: CASSRATGHPTDTQYF. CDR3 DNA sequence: TGTGCCAGCAGCCGAGCCACGGGACACCCCACAGATACGCAGTATTTT.

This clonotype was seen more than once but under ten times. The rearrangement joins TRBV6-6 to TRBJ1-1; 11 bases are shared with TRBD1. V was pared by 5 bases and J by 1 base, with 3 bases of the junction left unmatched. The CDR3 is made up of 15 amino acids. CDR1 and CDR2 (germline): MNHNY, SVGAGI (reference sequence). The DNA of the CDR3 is TGTGCCAGCAGTAGGGACAGGGGGACGAACACTGAAGCTTTCTTT. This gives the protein CASSRDRGTNTEAFF.

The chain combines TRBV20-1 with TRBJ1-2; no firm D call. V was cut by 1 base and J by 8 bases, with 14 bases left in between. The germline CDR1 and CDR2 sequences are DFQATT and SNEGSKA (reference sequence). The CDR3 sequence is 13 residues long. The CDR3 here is CSARVPGTRGYTF. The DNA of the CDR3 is TGCAGTGCTAGAGTTCCGGGTACGCGGGGCTACACCTTC.

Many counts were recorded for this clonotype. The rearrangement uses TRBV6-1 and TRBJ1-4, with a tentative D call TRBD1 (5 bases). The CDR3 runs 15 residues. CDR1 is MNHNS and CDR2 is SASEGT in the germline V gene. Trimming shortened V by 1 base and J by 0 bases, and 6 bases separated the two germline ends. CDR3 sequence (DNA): TGTGCCAGCAGTGAAGTGACAGCAACTAATGAAAAACTGTTTTTT. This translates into CASSEVTATNEKLFF.

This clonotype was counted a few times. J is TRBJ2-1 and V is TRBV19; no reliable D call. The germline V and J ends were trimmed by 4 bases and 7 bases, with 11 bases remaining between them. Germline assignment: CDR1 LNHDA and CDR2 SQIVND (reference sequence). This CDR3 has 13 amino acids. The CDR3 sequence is CASSSAGWNEQFF. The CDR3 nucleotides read TGTGCCAGTAGTAGCGCTGGGTGGAATGAGCAGTTCTTC.

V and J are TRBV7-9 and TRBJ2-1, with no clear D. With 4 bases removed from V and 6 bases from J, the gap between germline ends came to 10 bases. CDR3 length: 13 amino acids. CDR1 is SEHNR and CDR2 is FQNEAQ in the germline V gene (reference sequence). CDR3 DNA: TGTGCCAGCAGCTCCCAGGTCACCAATGAGCAGTTCTTC. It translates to CASSSQVTNEQFF.

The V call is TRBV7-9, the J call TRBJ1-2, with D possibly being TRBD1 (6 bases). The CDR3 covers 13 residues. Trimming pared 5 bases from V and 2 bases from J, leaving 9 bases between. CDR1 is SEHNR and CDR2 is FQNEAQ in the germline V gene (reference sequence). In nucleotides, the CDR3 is TGTGCCAGCAGCAAGGGGGGGAACTATGGCTACACCTTC. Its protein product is CASSKGGNYGYTF. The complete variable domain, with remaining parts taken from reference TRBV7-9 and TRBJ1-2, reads DTGVSQNPRHKITKRGQNVTFRCDPISEHNRLYWYRQTLGQGPEFLTYFQNEAQLEKSRLLSDRFSAERPKGSFSTLEIQRTEQGDSAMYLCASSKGGNYGYTFGSGTRLTVV.

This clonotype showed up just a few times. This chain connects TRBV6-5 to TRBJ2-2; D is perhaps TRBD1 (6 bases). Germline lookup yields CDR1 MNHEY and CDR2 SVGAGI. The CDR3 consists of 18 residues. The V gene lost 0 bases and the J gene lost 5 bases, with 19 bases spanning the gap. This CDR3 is CASSYSILGAVGTGELFF. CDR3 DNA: TGTGCCAGCAGTTACTCGATTTTGGGGGCGGTGGGTACCGGGGAGCTGTTTTTT.

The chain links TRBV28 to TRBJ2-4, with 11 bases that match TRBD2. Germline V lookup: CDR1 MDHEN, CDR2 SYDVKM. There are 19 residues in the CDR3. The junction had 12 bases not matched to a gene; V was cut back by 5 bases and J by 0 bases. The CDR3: CASSARLAGSSLAKNIQYF. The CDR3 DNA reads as TGTGCCAGCAGTGCCAGACTAGCGGGGAGTTCACTAGCCAAAAACATTCAGTACTTC.

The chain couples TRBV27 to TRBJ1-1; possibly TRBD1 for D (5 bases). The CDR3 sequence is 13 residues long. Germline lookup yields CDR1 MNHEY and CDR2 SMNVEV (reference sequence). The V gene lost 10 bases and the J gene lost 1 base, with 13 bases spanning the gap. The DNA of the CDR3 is TGTGCCATCAAGGCGGGACCGAACACTGAAGCTTTCTTT. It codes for CAIKAGPNTEAFF.

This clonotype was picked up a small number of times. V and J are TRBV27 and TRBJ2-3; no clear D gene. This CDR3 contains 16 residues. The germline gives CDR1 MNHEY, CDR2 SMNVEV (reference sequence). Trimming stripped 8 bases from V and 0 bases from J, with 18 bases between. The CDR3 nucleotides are TGTGCCAGCTATACTAATAGGGAATCTAGCACAGATACGCAGTATTTT. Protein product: CASYTNRESSTDTQYF.

CDR3 bases: TGTGCCACCAGCAGAGATCTCTCCTACGAGCAGTACTTC. Encoded protein: CATSRDLSYEQYF. The genes are TRBV15 and TRBJ2-7; no reliable D call. V lost 0 bases, J lost 0 bases, and 3 bases lay in between. The germline V gene has CDR1 LNHNV and CDR2 YYDKDF (reference sequence). CDR3 length: 13 amino acids. Together with reference TRBV15 and TRBJ2-7, the CDR3 gives the full variable domain: DAMVIQNPRYQVTQFGKPVTLSCSQTLNHNVMYWYQQKSSQAPKLLFHYYDKDFNNEADTPDNFQSRRPNTSFCFLDIRSPGLGDTAMYLCATSRDLSYEQYFGPGTRLTVT.

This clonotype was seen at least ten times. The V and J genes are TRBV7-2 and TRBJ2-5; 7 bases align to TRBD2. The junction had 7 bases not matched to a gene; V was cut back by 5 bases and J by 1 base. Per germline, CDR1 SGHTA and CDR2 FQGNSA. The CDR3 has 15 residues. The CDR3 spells CASSASLAAQETQYF. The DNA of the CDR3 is TGTGCCAGCAGCGCGAGCCTAGCGGCCCAAGAGACCCAGTACTTC.

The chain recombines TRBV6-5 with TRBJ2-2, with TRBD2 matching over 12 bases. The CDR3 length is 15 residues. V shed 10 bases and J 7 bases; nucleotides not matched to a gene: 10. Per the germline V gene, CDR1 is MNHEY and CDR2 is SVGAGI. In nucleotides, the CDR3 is TGTGCCACCGGGACTAGCGGGTATCGCGTCGGGGAGCTGTTTTTT. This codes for CATGTSGYRVGELFF.

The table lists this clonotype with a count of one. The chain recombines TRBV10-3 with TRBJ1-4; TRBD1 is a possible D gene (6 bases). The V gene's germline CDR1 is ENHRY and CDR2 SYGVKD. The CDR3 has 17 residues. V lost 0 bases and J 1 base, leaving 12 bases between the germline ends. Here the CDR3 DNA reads TGTGCCATCAGTGAGTCAAGGAGCAGGGGAACTAATGAAAAACTGTTTTTT. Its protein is CAISESRSRGTNEKLFF.